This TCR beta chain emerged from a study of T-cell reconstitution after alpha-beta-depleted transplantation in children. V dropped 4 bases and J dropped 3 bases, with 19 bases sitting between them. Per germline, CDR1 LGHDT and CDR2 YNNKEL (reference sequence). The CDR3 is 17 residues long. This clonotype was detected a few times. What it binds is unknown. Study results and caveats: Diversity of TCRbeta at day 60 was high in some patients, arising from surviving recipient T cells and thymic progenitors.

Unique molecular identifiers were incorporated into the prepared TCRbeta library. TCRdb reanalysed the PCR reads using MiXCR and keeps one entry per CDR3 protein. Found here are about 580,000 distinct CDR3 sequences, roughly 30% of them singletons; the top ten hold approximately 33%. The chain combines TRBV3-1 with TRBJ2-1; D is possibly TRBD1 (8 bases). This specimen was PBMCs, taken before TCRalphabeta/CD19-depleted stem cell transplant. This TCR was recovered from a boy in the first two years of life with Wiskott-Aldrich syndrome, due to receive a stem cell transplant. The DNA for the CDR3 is TGTGCCAGCAGCCTCAGACGGGGGGACAGGAGCTACAATGAGCAGTTCTTC. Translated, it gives CASSLRRGDRSYNEQFF.